Listed here are 2 T cell receptor beta chains from one sample, sequenced in a study of neurological immune-mediated disorders. MiXCR, run by TCRdb on the 5' RACE reads, gives a single entry per CDR3 protein. The sample includes 18,000 or so distinct CDR3 sequences, about 15% of them seen just once. Material: CD4+ T cells from blood. These receptors originate from a woman aged 55-70 years with HTLV-1-associated myelopathy (HAM/TSP).

In its sample, this clonotype ranks as medium-sized. V and J are TRBV20-1 and TRBJ1-1; D is unresolved. The CDR3 covers 12 residues. Looked up from germline, CDR1 is DFQATT and CDR2 is SNEGSKA (reference sequence). V was trimmed by 5 bases and J by 7 bases, leaving 14 bases between them. The CDR3 DNA sequence: TGCAGTGCTTCACAAACAGAGTATGAAGCTTTCTTT. This gives the protein CSASQTEYEAFF.

The gene calls are TRBV4-2 and TRBJ2-3; D is unresolved. Per germline, CDR1 LGHNA and CDR2 YNFKEQ. The CDR3 runs to 16 residues. Trimming stripped 5 bases from V and 0 bases from J, with 15 bases between. CDR3 in DNA: TGTGCCAGCAGCGAAAAGGTCGGACCTAGCACAGATACGCAGTATTTT. This translates into CASSEKVGPSTDTQYF.